These 27 T cell receptor beta chains originate from one sample sequenced in a study of regulatory T cells in long-lasting Graves disease. The time point here: newly diagnosed GD, antithyroid drugs for less than 3 months. RNA from PBMCs was the source of the TCR library. Arm-PCR with iRepertoire HTBI primers amplified the CDR3 regions for these TCR beta libraries. TCRdb used MiXCR to reprocess the multiplex PCR reads, holding one entry per CDR3 protein. The sample contains under 450,000 distinct CDR3 sequences, 15% to 20% of which appear only once. This same sample was also taken into another study, of T cells in Graves' hyperthyroidism and ophthalmopathy.

Material: peripheral blood mononuclear cells (PBMCs), obtained at new diagnosis, from a patient treated with antithyroid drugs. The receptors here all came from a woman aged 18-29 years with Graves disease.

This chain uses TRBV6-1 with TRBJ1-1; D possibly corresponds to TRBD1 (6 bases). There are 15 residues in the CDR3. Germline CDR1 reads MNHNS; CDR2 reads SASEGT. V lost 1 base and J lost 2, with 11 bases in between. The CDR3 here is CASSEEGGVNTEAFF. CDR3 DNA sequence: TGTGCCAGCAGTGAAGAGGGGGGGGTTAACACTGAAGCTTTCTTT.

This chain links TRBV28 with TRBJ1-3; possible D gene TRBD1, 5 bases. Between the trimmed V and J ends, which lost 2 bases and 3 bases, there was a span of 11 bases. This CDR3 contains 15 residues. CDR1 is MDHEN, CDR2 SYDVKM, per germline. The CDR3 protein is CASSLGGARGNTIYF. The CDR3, as DNA: TGTGCCAGCAGTTTAGGAGGGGCGCGTGGAAACACCATATATTTT. The full variable domain, with the rest looked up from reference TRBV28 and TRBJ1-3, is DVKVTQSSRYLVKRTGEKVFLECVQDMDHENMFWYRQDPGLGLRLIYFSYDVKMKEKGDIPEGYSVSREKKERFSLILESASTNQTSMYLCASSLGGARGNTIYFGEGSWLTVV.

This clonotype has more than one count but fewer than ten. Just one base apart from a much larger clone, this may be a read error. The chain has TRBV3-1 and TRBJ1-4; D remains unclear. CDR1 is LGHDT and CDR2 is YNNKEL in the germline V gene (reference sequence). CDR3 length: 12 amino acids. CDR3: CAGSQWNEKLFF. CDR3 nucleotide sequence: TGTGCCGGCAGCCAATGGAATGAAAAACTGTTTTTT.

This sequence joins TRBV29-1 and TRBJ1-2; D remains ambiguous. The length of the CDR3 is 15 residues. Germline V gene data show CDR1 as SQVTM and CDR2 as ANQGSEA. V dropped 2 bases and J dropped 2 bases, with 15 bases sitting between them. The CDR3 spells CSVEIWLTDNYGYTF. CDR3 nucleotide sequence: TGCAGCGTTGAAATATGGCTAACAGACAACTATGGCTACACCTTC.

There are a few counts of this clonotype. The chain joins TRBV18 to TRBJ2-1; 10 nucleotides line up with TRBD1. V gave up 8 bases and J gave up 8 bases; unmatched junction bases: 6. Germline CDR1 and CDR2: KGHSH and LQKENI. The CDR3 runs to 13 residues. The CDR3 DNA sequence: TGTGCCAGCACCCGGGACAGGGGTTATGAGCAGTTCTTC. This translates into CASTRDRGYEQFF.

This clonotype was detected ten times or more. The chain links TRBV18 to TRBJ2-3; unclear D gene. Germline CDR1 reads KGHSH; CDR2 reads LQKENI. Trimming took off 5 bases at V and 0 bases at J, with 12 bases between the two ends. The CDR3 length is 15 residues. The CDR3 DNA sequence: TGTGCCAGCTCATATGAGCCTTCTAGCACAGATACGCAGTATTTT. The encoded protein is CASSYEPSSTDTQYF. Using reference TRBV18 and TRBJ2-3 for the parts outside the CDR3, the full variable domain is NAGVMQNPRHLVRRRGQEARLRCSPMKGHSHVYWYRQLPEEGLKFMVYLQKENIIDESGMPKERFSAEFPKEGPSILRIQQVVRGDSAAYFCASSYEPSSTDTQYFGPGTRLTVL.

This clonotype has a handful of counts. The V gene is TRBV29-1, the J gene TRBJ2-4; D remains unclear. The CDR3 sequence is 14 residues long. In germline, CDR1 is SQVTM, CDR2 ANQGSEA. V was shortened by 2 bases and J by 3 bases, with 11 bases between the two germline ends. Here the CDR3 DNA reads TGCAGCGTTGAAAGGTTGGACGACAAAAACATTCAGTACTTC. The encoded protein is CSVERLDDKNIQYF.

This clonotype was seen ten or more times. V and J are TRBV6-1 and TRBJ2-1; no clear D gene. Trimming took 5 bases from V and 7 from J, leaving 21 bases between them. Germline CDR1 reads MNHNS; CDR2 reads SASEGT. The CDR3 is made up of 16 amino acids. CDR3 in amino acids: CASSRKSPPQANEQFF. In DNA form, the CDR3 reads TGTGCCAGCAGTCGGAAGTCTCCTCCTCAGGCGAATGAGCAGTTCTTC.

In nucleotides, the CDR3 is TGTGCCACCAGCAGAGATAGTAGTCGGAACTCCTACAATGAGCAGTTCTTC. This gives the protein CATSRDSSRNSYNEQFF. The chain is built from TRBV15 and TRBJ2-1; D is unclear. The CDR3 has 17 residues. CDR1 is LNHNV, CDR2 YYDKDF, per germline (reference sequence). V was pared by 0 bases and J by 0 bases, with 12 bases between.

This clonotype was detected many times. The DNA of the CDR3 is TGTGCCAGCAACACCACAGAGGGAATGGAGTATTTT. This codes for CASNTTEGMEYF. The V and J genes are TRBV18 and TRBJ2-3; D is perhaps TRBD2 (5 bases). Trimming took 8 bases from V and 13 from J, leaving 19 bases between them. Germline-derived CDR1 and CDR2 are KGHSH and LQKENI. The CDR3 contains 12 residues.

In its sample, this clonotype was seen many times. The chain uses TRBV2 and TRBJ2-4, with 12 nucleotides matching TRBD2. Germline CDR1 reads SNHLY; CDR2 reads FYNNEI. The trim removed 0 bases at V and 10 bases at J, leaving 7 bases unmatched. The CDR3 has 16 amino acids. CDR3 sequence: CASSEALGLAGGIQYF. In nucleotides, the CDR3 is TGTGCCAGCAGTGAAGCGCTAGGTCTAGCGGGGGGGATTCAGTACTTC. Combining the CDR3 with reference TRBV2 and TRBJ2-4 gives the whole variable domain EPEVTQTPSHQVTQMGQEVILRCVPISNHLYFYWYRQILGQKVEFLVSFYNNEISEKSEIFDDQFSVERPDGSNFTLKIRSTKLEDSAMYFCASSEALGLAGGIQYFGAGTRLSVL.

This clonotype was seen at least ten times. The rearrangement uses TRBV20-1 and TRBJ2-1; 8 positions match TRBD1. V was pared by 0 bases and J by 10 bases, with 20 bases of the junction left unmatched. This CDR3 is built from 18 residues. Germline loops: CDR1 DFQATT, CDR2 SNEGSKA (reference sequence). The CDR3 sequence: CSARDRNRRRQGIFEQFF. CDR3 bases: TGCAGTGCTAGAGATCGGAACCGTAGGAGACAGGGGATATTCGAGCAGTTCTTC.

This clonotype was counted ten times or more. The chain carries TRBV3-1 and TRBJ1-3; 10 bases line up with TRBD1. Germline assignment: CDR1 LGHDT and CDR2 YNNKEL (reference sequence). This CDR3 comprises 15 residues. Trimming took 6 bases from V and 2 from J; bases not matched to a gene: 4. The chain's CDR3 is CASRPGTGAGNTIYF. For the CDR3, the DNA is TGTGCCAGCAGACCCGGGACAGGGGCTGGAAACACCATATATTTT.

This sequence joins TRBV18 and TRBJ2-5, with TRBD1 matching 8 bases. From germline, CDR1 is KGHSH and CDR2 LQKENI. V shed 2 bases and J 1 base; nucleotides not matched to a gene: 15. This CDR3 comprises 19 residues. CDR3 coding DNA: TGTGCCAGCTCACCAAACTTATTTTTGCGGACAGGGACCCAAGAGACCCAGTACTTC. The encoded protein is CASSPNLFLRTGTQETQYF.

This clonotype was seen only once. The chain is built from TRBV12-3 or TRBV12-4 and TRBJ1-5, with 12 bases matching TRBD1. This CDR3 is built from 15 residues. J was trimmed by 6 bases and V by 7 bases; bases with no gene match: 7. The CDR3 sequence is CASIPGTGGSQPQHF. Here the CDR3 DNA reads TGTGCCAGCATTCCCGGGACAGGGGGCAGTCAGCCCCAGCATTTT.

The chain links TRBV2 to TRBJ1-5; weak D call: TRBD1 (6 bases). Germline CDR1 and CDR2: SNHLY and FYNNEI. This CDR3 comprises 13 residues. Trimming stripped 7 bases from V and 3 bases from J, with 10 bases between. Written as DNA, the CDR3 is TGTGCCAGCATGAGGACAGTCAATCAGCCCCAGCATTTT. It encodes CASMRTVNQPQHF. The full variable domain, its missing parts supplied by reference TRBV2 and TRBJ1-5, is EPEVTQTPSHQVTQMGQEVILRCVPISNHLYFYWYRQILGQKVEFLVSFYNNEISEKSEIFDDQFSVERPDGSNFTLKIRSTKLEDSAMYFCASMRTVNQPQHFGDGTRLSIL.

This clonotype was counted ten times or more. The chain has TRBV27 and TRBJ2-2, with 12 bases lining up with TRBD1. CDR1 MNHEY and CDR2 SMNVEV come from the germline V gene (reference sequence). The CDR3 length is 18 residues. Trimming removed 5 bases from V and 0 bases from J; junction bases left unmatched: 7. The CDR3 here is CASSRDRGRISNTGELFF. The CDR3 bases are TGTGCCAGCAGTAGGGACAGGGGGCGTATATCGAACACCGGGGAGCTGTTTTTT.

The chain couples TRBV2 to TRBJ2-7; D may be TRBD1 or TRBD2 (5 bases each). CDR3 length: 13 amino acids. Trimming removed 4 bases from V and 5 bases from J, with 12 bases in between. Germline CDR1 reads SNHLY; CDR2 reads FYNNEI. Here the CDR3 reads CASSGGSFDEQYF. The CDR3 bases are TGTGCCAGCAGTGGGGGGAGTTTTGACGAGCAGTACTTC.

This clonotype was counted at least ten times. The chain couples TRBV2 to TRBJ2-3; 7 nucleotides line up with TRBD2. Trimming took 5 bases from V and 6 from J; bases not matched to a gene: 11. This CDR3 region has 15 residues. Germline CDR1 is SNHLY and CDR2 is FYNNEI. In DNA form, the CDR3 reads TGTGCCAGCAGTACCGGGACTACGACATCGGATACGCAGTATTTT. Amino acid sequence: CASSTGTTTSDTQYF.

In its sample, this clonotype was seen many times. The chain has TRBV12-3 or TRBV12-4 and TRBJ2-3; the match to TRBD2 covers 13 bases. The V segment lost 2 bases and the J segment 3 bases; nucleotides outside the gene matches: 11. The CDR3 is 19 amino acids. The CDR3 nucleotides are TGTGCCAGCAGTTTATACTCAGGACTAGCGGGGGAGTCGACAGATACGCAGTATTTT. It is translated as CASSLYSGLAGESTDTQYF.

This clonotype was seen once. Just one base apart from a much larger clone, this may be a read error. The chain recombines TRBV7-3 with TRBJ1-1; D is perhaps TRBD1 (5 bases). Trimming took off 7 bases at V and 4 bases at J, with 16 bases between the two ends. There are 14 residues in the CDR3. Per the germline V gene, CDR1 is SGHTA and CDR2 is FQGTGA. This CDR3 is CASKAVRVTTEAFF. The CDR3 nucleotides read TGTGCCAGCAAGGCGGTCAGGGTGACCACTGAAGCTTTCTTT.

In DNA, the CDR3 is TGTGCCAGCAGTGACGGCCGGGGGGCGCCTGTCTATGGCTACACCTTC. Translation: CASSDGRGAPVYGYTF. The chain recombines TRBV6-4 with TRBJ1-2, with D possibly TRBD1 on 6 matching bases. Trimming took 2 bases from V and 4 from J, leaving 17 bases between them. The germline CDR1 and CDR2 sequences are MRHNA and SNTAGT. The length of the CDR3 is 16 residues.

This clonotype was seen many times. The CDR3 sequence: CASSDGGWEQYF. The CDR3 coding sequence is TGTGCCAGCAGTGACGGGGGGTGGGAGCAGTACTTC. The gene calls are TRBV27 and TRBJ2-7; 7 bases match TRBD2. This CDR3 comprises 12 residues. Germline CDR1 reads MNHEY; CDR2 reads SMNVEV (reference sequence). V shed 5 bases and J 7 bases; nucleotides not matched to a gene: 5.

In its sample, this clonotype was seen many times. The chain employs TRBV11-2 and TRBJ1-1; D not resolved. CDR1 and CDR2 (germline): SGHAT, FQNNGV. There are 13 residues in the CDR3. Trimming pared 2 bases from V and 7 bases from J, leaving 11 bases between. The chain's CDR3 is CASSLPDVFEAFF. The CDR3, as DNA: TGTGCCAGCAGCTTACCGGACGTGTTTGAAGCTTTCTTT.

For this clonotype: This may arise from a read error, as a much more abundant clone is one base away. This chain links TRBV2 with TRBJ1-5, with 10 nucleotides matching TRBD1. The CDR3 length is 13 residues. Germline CDR1 SNHLY, CDR2 FYNNEI. CDR3 in amino acids: CASSEGQGLAQRF. The CDR3 bases are TGTGCCAGCAGTGAGGGACAGGGGTTGGCCCAGCGTTTT.

This clonotype was seen ten or more times. The J gene is TRBJ2-7, the V gene TRBV20-1, with a possible D match to TRBD2 (5 bases). This CDR3 has 13 amino acids. Germline CDR1 and CDR2: DFQATT and SNEGSKA (reference sequence). Between the trimmed V and J ends, which lost 7 bases and 1 base, there was a span of 14 bases. CDR3 sequence (DNA): TGCAGTGTTGGGAGAAGTCAATCCTACGAGCAGTACTTC. Protein product: CSVGRSQSYEQYF.

This clonotype was counted many times. The J gene is TRBJ2-1, the V gene TRBV9; 8 bases are a match to TRBD2. J gave up 8 bases and V 0 bases, and 4 bases lay outside the gene matches. This CDR3 contains 14 residues. CDR1 SGDLS and CDR2 YYNGEE come from the germline V gene. The CDR3 DNA follows: TGTGCCAGCAGCGTAGCGGGGGGGGTTCATGAGCAGTTCTTC. Its translation: CASSVAGGVHEQFF.